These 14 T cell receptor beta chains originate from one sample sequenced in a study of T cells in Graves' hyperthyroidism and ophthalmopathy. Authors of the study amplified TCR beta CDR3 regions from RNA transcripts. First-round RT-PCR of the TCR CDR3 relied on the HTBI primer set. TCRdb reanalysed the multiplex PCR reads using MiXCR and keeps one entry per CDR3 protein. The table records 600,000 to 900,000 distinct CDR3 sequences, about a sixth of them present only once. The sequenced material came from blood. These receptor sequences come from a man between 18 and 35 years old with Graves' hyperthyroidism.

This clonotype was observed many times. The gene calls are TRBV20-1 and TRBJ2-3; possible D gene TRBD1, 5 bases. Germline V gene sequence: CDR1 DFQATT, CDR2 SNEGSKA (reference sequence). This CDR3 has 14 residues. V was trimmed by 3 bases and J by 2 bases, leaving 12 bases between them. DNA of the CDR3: TGCAGTGCTAGTCCTGGACACAACACAGATACGCAGTATTTT. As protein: CSASPGHNTDTQYF.

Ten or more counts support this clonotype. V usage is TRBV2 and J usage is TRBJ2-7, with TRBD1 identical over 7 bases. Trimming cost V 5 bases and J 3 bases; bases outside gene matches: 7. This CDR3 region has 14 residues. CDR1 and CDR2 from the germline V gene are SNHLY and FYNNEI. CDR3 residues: CASSNGQVRYEQYF. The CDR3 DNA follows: TGTGCCAGCAGTAACGGACAGGTGCGCTACGAGCAGTACTTC.

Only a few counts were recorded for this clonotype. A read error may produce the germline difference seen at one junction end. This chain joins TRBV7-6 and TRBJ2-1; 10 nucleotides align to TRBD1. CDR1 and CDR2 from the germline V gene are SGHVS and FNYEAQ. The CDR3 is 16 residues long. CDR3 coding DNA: TGTACCAGCAGCAGAAGGACAGGGGGGACATACAATGAGCAGTTCTTC. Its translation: CTSSRRTGGTYNEQFF.

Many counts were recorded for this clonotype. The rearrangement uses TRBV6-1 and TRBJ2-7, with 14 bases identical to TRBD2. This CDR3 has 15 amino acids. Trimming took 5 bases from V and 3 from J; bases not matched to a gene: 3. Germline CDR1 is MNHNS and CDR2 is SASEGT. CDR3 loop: CASSSGLAGGYEQYF. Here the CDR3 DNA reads TGTGCCAGCAGTTCCGGACTAGCGGGGGGCTACGAGCAGTACTTC.

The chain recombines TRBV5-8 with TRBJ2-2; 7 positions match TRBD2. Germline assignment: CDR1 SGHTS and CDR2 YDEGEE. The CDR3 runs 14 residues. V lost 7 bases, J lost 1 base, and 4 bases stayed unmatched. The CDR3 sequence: CASRGLENTGELFF. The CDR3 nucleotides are TGTGCCAGCCGAGGACTAGAGAACACCGGGGAGCTGTTTTTT.

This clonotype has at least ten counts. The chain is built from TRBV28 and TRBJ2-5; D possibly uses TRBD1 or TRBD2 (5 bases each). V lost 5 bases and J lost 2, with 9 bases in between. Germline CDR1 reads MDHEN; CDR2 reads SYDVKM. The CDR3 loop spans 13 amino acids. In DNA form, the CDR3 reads TGTGCCAGCAGTATGGGGGAACAAGAGACCCAGTACTTC. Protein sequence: CASSMGEQETQYF.

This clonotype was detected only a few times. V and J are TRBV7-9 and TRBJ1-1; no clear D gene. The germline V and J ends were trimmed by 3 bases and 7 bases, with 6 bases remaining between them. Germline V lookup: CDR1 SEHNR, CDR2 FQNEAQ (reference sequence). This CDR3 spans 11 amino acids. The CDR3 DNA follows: TGTGCCAGCAGCTTGACTGATGAAGCTTTCTTT. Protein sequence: CASSLTDEAFF.

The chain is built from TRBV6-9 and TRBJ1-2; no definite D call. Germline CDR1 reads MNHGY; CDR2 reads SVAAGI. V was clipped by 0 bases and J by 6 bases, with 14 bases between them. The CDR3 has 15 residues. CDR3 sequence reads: CASSYSSWEVDGYTF. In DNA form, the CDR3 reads TGTGCCAGCAGTTATTCGTCTTGGGAAGTGGATGGCTACACCTTC.

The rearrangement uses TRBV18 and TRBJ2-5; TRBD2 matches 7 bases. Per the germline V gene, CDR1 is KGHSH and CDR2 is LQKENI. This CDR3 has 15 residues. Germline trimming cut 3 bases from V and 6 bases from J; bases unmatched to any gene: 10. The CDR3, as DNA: TGTGCCAGCTCACCCCCCCCAGCGGGAAGAAAGACCCAGTACTTC. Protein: CASSPPPAGRKTQYF.

The CDR3 loop reads CASSRAGASTDTQYF. The CDR3 DNA reads as TGTGCCAGCAGTCGAGCAGGGGCTAGCACAGATACGCAGTATTTT. The gene calls are TRBV28 and TRBJ2-3, with a weak D call TRBD1 (6 bases). Trimming pared 5 bases from V and 0 bases from J, leaving 12 bases between. The CDR3 runs 15 residues. Germline CDR1 is MDHEN and CDR2 is SYDVKM.

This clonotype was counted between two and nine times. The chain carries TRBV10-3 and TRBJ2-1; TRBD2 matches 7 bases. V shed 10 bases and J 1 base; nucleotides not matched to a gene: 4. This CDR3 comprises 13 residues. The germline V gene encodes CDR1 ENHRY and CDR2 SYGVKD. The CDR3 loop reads CATTGGSYNEQFF. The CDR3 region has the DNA TGTGCCACGACGGGAGGATCCTACAATGAGCAGTTCTTC.

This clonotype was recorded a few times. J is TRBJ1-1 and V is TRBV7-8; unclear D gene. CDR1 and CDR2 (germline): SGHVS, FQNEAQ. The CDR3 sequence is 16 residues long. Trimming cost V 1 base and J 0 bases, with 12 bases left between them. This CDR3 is CASSLEFRQMNTEAFF. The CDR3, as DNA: TGTGCCAGCAGCTTAGAATTCAGGCAGATGAACACTGAAGCTTTCTTT.

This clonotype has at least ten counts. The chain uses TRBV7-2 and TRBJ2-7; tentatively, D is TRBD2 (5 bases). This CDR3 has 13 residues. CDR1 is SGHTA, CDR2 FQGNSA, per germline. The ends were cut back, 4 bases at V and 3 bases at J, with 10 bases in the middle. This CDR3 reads CASSYERFYEQYF. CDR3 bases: TGTGCCAGCAGCTACGAGCGGTTCTACGAGCAGTACTTC.

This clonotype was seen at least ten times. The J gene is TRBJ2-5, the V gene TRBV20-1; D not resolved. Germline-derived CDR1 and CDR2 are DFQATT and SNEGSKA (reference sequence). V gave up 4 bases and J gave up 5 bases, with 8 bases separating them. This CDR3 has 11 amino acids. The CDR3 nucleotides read TGCAGTGCTACGTCTGGGGAGACCCAGTACTTC. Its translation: CSATSGETQYF.